This T cell receptor beta chain was identified in a study of blood T cell repertoires in COVID-19. The overall study: Sample material is recorded as cDNA or gDNA derived from T cells, B-cell-depleted T cells, or PBMCs.

This clone showed up just a few times. CDR3 size: 12 residues. Germline V gives CDR1 SNHLY, CDR2 FYNNEI. Trimming removed 6 bases at V and 8 bases at J, with 13 bases between. Per the study methods: The authors estimated nucleated cell counts from reference gene primer amplification. Produced via immunoSEQ multiplex PCR; TCRdb's table is partial and in-frame only. V, J and clone size are those of that table, while D and trimming were read from the DNA. Found here are about 49,000 clones, 70% to 90% of them singletons; the top ten hold around 5%. This sequence originates from a man aged 40-55 years with active COVID-19. The material sequenced was peripheral blood. This chain connects TRBV2 to TRBJ1-2; D perhaps matches TRBD1 (5 bases). Written as DNA, the CDR3 is TGTGCCAGCAGCGAGGTCAGGGAAGGCTACACCTTC. Amino acid sequence: CASSEVREGYTF.